These T cell receptor beta chains were read from a single sample in a study of blood T cell repertoires in COVID-19. The protocol was immunoSEQ multiplex PCR, while the TCRdb copy is restricted to in-frame clones and leaves out a portion. The repertoire holds about 240,000 clones, about four fifths seen once, with approximately 4% in the top ten. Source material: PBMCs or T cells enriched from blood (not recorded which). The receptors here all came from a woman between 35 and 50 years old who had been exposed to COVID-19. Each CDR3 is given with its conserved first and last residue. The D gene is left open where the match is weak. The size entry is marked missing in some rows and otherwise reads once, few, many or a size class.

abundance: NA; d_gene: NA; j_gene: TRBJ1-2; v_gene: TRBV19; CDR3nt: TGTGCCAGTAGTATCGAGACAGTTCCTAACTATGGCTACACCTTC; CDR3aa: CASSIETVPNYGYTF
abundance: few; d_gene: NA; j_gene: TRBJ1-2; v_gene: TRBV6-5; CDR3nt: TGTGCCAGCAGTTACCGGGGTTCTAACTATGGCTACACCTTC; CDR3aa: CASSYRGSNYGYTF
abundance: NA; d_gene: NA; j_gene: TRBJ2-3; v_gene: TRBV7-2; CDR3nt: TGTGCCAGCAGCTTATCGGCGGGGGCCTTCCCAGATACGCAGTATTTT; CDR3aa: CASSLSAGAFPDTQYF
abundance: NA; d_gene: TRBD1; j_gene: TRBJ1-1; v_gene: TRBV5-1; CDR3nt: TGCGCCAGCAGCTTAGGACAGGGGGGGAACACTGAAGCTTTCTTT; CDR3aa: CASSLGQGGNTEAFF
abundance: NA; d_gene: TRBD1; j_gene: TRBJ2-3; v_gene: TRBV6-5; CDR3nt: TGTGCCAGCAGCGGAGGGACAGGGAGCACAGATACGCAGTATTTT; CDR3aa: CASSGGTGSTDTQYF
abundance: NA; d_gene: NA; j_gene: TRBJ2-2; v_gene: TRBV7-3; CDR3nt: TGTGCCAGCAGCCCAAGACACGCCGGGGGTTTGTCCGGGGAGCTGTTTTTT; CDR3aa: CASSPRHAGGLSGELFF
abundance: NA; d_gene: NA; j_gene: TRBJ2-7; v_gene: TRBV10-3; CDR3nt: TGTGCCATCAGTGAGTCGGGAGACGAGCAGTACTTC; CDR3aa: CAISESGDEQYF
abundance: once; d_gene: NA; j_gene: TRBJ2-5; v_gene: TRBV4-2; CDR3nt: TGTGCCAGCAGCCAAGGATGGAGGGAAGAGACCCAGTACTTC; CDR3aa: CASSQGWREETQYF
abundance: NA; d_gene: TRBD1; j_gene: TRBJ1-4; v_gene: TRBV6-5; CDR3nt: TGTGCCAGCACCCCTGACAGGGAATCAGAAAAACTGTTTTTT; CDR3aa: CASTPDRESEKLFF
abundance: NA; d_gene: TRBD2; j_gene: TRBJ2-1; v_gene: TRBV9; CDR3nt: TGTGCCAGCAGCTCCGGGACTAGCCTAAGCAATGAGCAGTTCTTC; CDR3aa: CASSSGTSLSNEQFF
abundance: NA; d_gene: TRBD1; j_gene: TRBJ1-1; v_gene: TRBV27; CDR3nt: TGTGCCAGCAGTTTATTAGGCCGACAGGGGTCTGAAGCTTTCTTT; CDR3aa: CASSLLGRQGSEAFF
abundance: once; d_gene: NA; j_gene: TRBJ1-1; v_gene: TRBV9; CDR3nt: TGTGCCAGCAGCCGGCAGGCGGGGAACACTGAAGCTTTCTTT; CDR3aa: CASSRQAGNTEAFF
abundance: NA; d_gene: TRBD1; j_gene: TRBJ2-7; v_gene: TRBV7-8; CDR3nt: TGTGCCAGCAGCCCCGGGACAGGGGAATCCTACGAGCAGTACTTC; CDR3aa: CASSPGTGESYEQYF
abundance: NA; d_gene: NA; j_gene: TRBJ2-7; v_gene: TRBV5-1; CDR3nt: TGCGCCAGCAGCTTGGATACCGGGAACTCCTACGAGCAGTACTTC; CDR3aa: CASSLDTGNSYEQYF
abundance: NA; d_gene: NA; j_gene: TRBJ1-2; v_gene: TRBV28; CDR3nt: TGTGCCAGCAGTTCCGGGGACATCTTTGGCTACACCTTC; CDR3aa: CASSSGDIFGYTF
abundance: NA; d_gene: NA; j_gene: TRBJ1-1; v_gene: TRBV21-1; CDR3nt: TGTGCCAGCACCCCAGACAGGGAGCGACGGAACACTGAAGCTTTCTTT; CDR3aa: CASTPDRERRNTEAFF
abundance: NA; d_gene: NA; j_gene: TRBJ1-5; v_gene: TRBV3-1/TRBV3-2; CDR3nt: TGTGCCAGCAGTCAGGACAGCTCGAATCAGCCCCAGCATTTT; CDR3aa: CASSQDSSNQPQHF
abundance: NA; d_gene: NA; j_gene: TRBJ2-1; v_gene: TRBV2; CDR3nt: TGTGCCAGCAGTGAATTCAGGGCTGAGCAGTTCTTC; CDR3aa: CASSEFRAEQFF
abundance: NA; d_gene: NA; j_gene: TRBJ1-1; v_gene: TRBV19; CDR3nt: TGTGCCAGTAGTATAGGGGGGAGGAGGGGAGGCACTGAAGCTTTCTTT; CDR3aa: CASSIGGRRGGTEAFF
abundance: NA; d_gene: NA; j_gene: TRBJ1-1; v_gene: TRBV19; CDR3nt: TGTGCCAGTAGTATAGTGAGGGCTCGATCCACTGAAGCTTTCTTT; CDR3aa: CASSIVRARSTEAFF
abundance: NA; d_gene: NA; j_gene: TRBJ1-2; v_gene: TRBV4-2; CDR3nt: TGTGCCAGCAGCCAAGATCTCAGGGAGGGTCGAAATGGCTACACCTTC; CDR3aa: CASSQDLREGRNGYTF
abundance: few; d_gene: TRBD1; j_gene: TRBJ2-7; v_gene: TRBV14; CDR3nt: TGTGCCAGCAGCCAGGCGAAGGGGACAGGGACGGTTTACGAGCAGTACTTC; CDR3aa: CASSQAKGTGTVYEQYF
abundance: NA; d_gene: NA; j_gene: TRBJ1-1; v_gene: TRBV4-2; CDR3nt: TGTGCCAGCAGCCGGAGTGTCGGACAGACAATGAACACTGAAGCTTTCTTT; CDR3aa: CASSRSVGQTMNTEAFF
abundance: few; d_gene: NA; j_gene: TRBJ2-3; v_gene: TRBV7-9; CDR3nt: TGTGCCAGCAGCTCTTTTCGGACAGATACGCAGTATTTT; CDR3aa: CASSSFRTDTQYF
abundance: NA; d_gene: NA; j_gene: TRBJ2-6; v_gene: TRBV6-5; CDR3nt: TGTGCCAGCAGTTCGGTCTCTGGGGCCAACGTCCTGACTTTC; CDR3aa: CASSSVSGANVLTF
abundance: NA; d_gene: TRBD1; j_gene: TRBJ1-5; v_gene: TRBV5-1; CDR3nt: TGCGCCAACGGACAGGGTCCCGATCAGCCCCAGCATTTT; CDR3aa: CANGQGPDQPQHF
abundance: NA; d_gene: NA; j_gene: TRBJ1-1; v_gene: TRBV9; CDR3nt: TGTGCCAGCAGCCCGACAAGCATGAACACTGAAGCTTTCTTT; CDR3aa: CASSPTSMNTEAFF
abundance: NA; d_gene: TRBD1; j_gene: TRBJ2-3; v_gene: TRBV28; CDR3nt: TGTGCCAGCAGTTTGGGACAGACCACAGATACGCAGTATTTT; CDR3aa: CASSLGQTTDTQYF
abundance: NA; d_gene: TRBD1; j_gene: TRBJ1-1; v_gene: TRBV3-1/TRBV3-2; CDR3nt: TGTGCCAGCAGCCAACTGGGGCGGACAGGGGTGAACACTGAAGCTTTCTTT; CDR3aa: CASSQLGRTGVNTEAFF
abundance: NA; d_gene: NA; j_gene: TRBJ2-1; v_gene: TRBV9; CDR3nt: TGTGCCAGCAGCGTAGTTTCGGGGAGCTCCTACAATGAGCAGTTCTTC; CDR3aa: CASSVVSGSSYNEQFF
abundance: NA; d_gene: NA; j_gene: TRBJ1-1; v_gene: TRBV23-1; CDR3nt: TGCGCCAGCAGTCCCAATGACGTGACAGAAGCTTTCTTT; CDR3aa: CASSPNDVTEAFF
abundance: once; d_gene: NA; j_gene: TRBJ1-6; v_gene: TRBV5-4; CDR3nt: TGTGCCAGCAGCTCTTCGACGGAGAGCTCCTATAATTCACCCCTCCACTTT; CDR3aa: CASSSSTESSYNSPLHF
abundance: NA; d_gene: TRBD2; j_gene: TRBJ2-1; v_gene: TRBV7-2; CDR3nt: TGTGCCAGCAGCCTTTCTAGCGGGGGGTTCAATGAGCAGTTCTTC; CDR3aa: CASSLSSGGFNEQFF
abundance: once; d_gene: NA; j_gene: TRBJ1-1; v_gene: TRBV5-5; CDR3nt: TGTGCCAGCAGCCGGCACAGGAACACTGAAGCTTTCTTT; CDR3aa: CASSRHRNTEAFF
abundance: few; d_gene: NA; j_gene: TRBJ2-3; v_gene: TRBV9; CDR3nt: TGTGCCAGCGCCTCCTCAACCGGTACGCAGTATTTT; CDR3aa: CASASSTGTQYF
abundance: NA; d_gene: NA; j_gene: TRBJ2-1; v_gene: TRBV6-9; CDR3nt: TGTGCCACCAAGGGGGGGGGTATACGGAATGAGCAGTTCTTC; CDR3aa: CATKGGGIRNEQFF
abundance: NA; d_gene: TRBD1; j_gene: TRBJ1-3; v_gene: TRBV4-2; CDR3nt: TGTGCCAGCAGCCCCGGACAGGGGGCTCGAGACTCTGGAAACACCATATATTTT; CDR3aa: CASSPGQGARDSGNTIYF
abundance: NA; d_gene: TRBD1; j_gene: TRBJ2-7; v_gene: TRBV27; CDR3nt: TGTGCCAGCAGTTACGGGACAGGTTCCTACGAGCAGTACTTC; CDR3aa: CASSYGTGSYEQYF
abundance: NA; d_gene: TRBD1; j_gene: TRBJ2-1; v_gene: TRBV2; CDR3nt: TGTGCCAGCAGTGAGGGACAGCCCAGCCAGTACAATGAGCAGTTCTTC; CDR3aa: CASSEGQPSQYNEQFF
abundance: NA; d_gene: NA; j_gene: TRBJ2-7; v_gene: TRBV5-1; CDR3nt: TGCGCCAGCAGCCCCGTGGGGTCGGCGGGGTACGAGCAGTACTTC; CDR3aa: CASSPVGSAGYEQYF
abundance: once; d_gene: TRBD1; j_gene: TRBJ2-4; v_gene: TRBV28; CDR3nt: TGTGCCAGCAGTTCTTGGACAGGGGGAAGCCCTTTAGCCAAAAACATTCAGTACTTC; CDR3aa: CASSSWTGGSPLAKNIQYF
abundance: once; d_gene: NA; j_gene: TRBJ1-1; v_gene: TRBV29-1; CDR3nt: TGCAGCGGATCTAGGGGGAACACTGAAGCTTTCTTT; CDR3aa: CSGSRGNTEAFF
abundance: few; d_gene: TRBD1; j_gene: TRBJ1-6; v_gene: TRBV2; CDR3nt: TGTGCCAGCAGCAGCCCCTCTGGGACAGAAAATTCACCCCTCCACTTT; CDR3aa: CASSSPSGTENSPLHF
abundance: NA; d_gene: TRBD1; j_gene: TRBJ1-1; v_gene: TRBV29-1; CDR3nt: TGCAGCGTTCACACGACAGGGCTCTTAGAAGCTTTCTTT; CDR3aa: CSVHTTGLLEAFF
abundance: many; d_gene: TRBD2; j_gene: TRBJ2-1; v_gene: TRBV6-4; CDR3nt: TGTGCCACCCGGGGGGGCGGCAATGAGCAGTTCTTC; CDR3aa: CATRGGGNEQFF
abundance: NA; d_gene: NA; j_gene: TRBJ1-4; v_gene: TRBV5-6; CDR3nt: TGTGCCAGCAGTCAAGGACAGCCTAATGAAAAACTGTTTTTT; CDR3aa: CASSQGQPNEKLFF
abundance: NA; d_gene: TRBD1; j_gene: TRBJ2-7; v_gene: TRBV7-8; CDR3nt: TGTGCCAGCAGCTTACGACAGGGGGCAGGCTACGAGCAGTACTTC; CDR3aa: CASSLRQGAGYEQYF
abundance: once; d_gene: TRBD1; j_gene: TRBJ2-3; v_gene: TRBV24-1; CDR3nt: TGTGCCACCAGCGGGGACAGTACAGATACGCAGTATTTT; CDR3aa: CATSGDSTDTQYF
abundance: NA; d_gene: NA; j_gene: TRBJ1-1; v_gene: TRBV2; CDR3nt: TGTGCCAGCAGACAGTTATACACTGAAGCTTTCTTT; CDR3aa: CASRQLYTEAFF
abundance: NA; d_gene: NA; j_gene: TRBJ1-2; v_gene: TRBV28; CDR3nt: TGTGCCAGCAGTTTAGCGGGTAACGGCTACACCTTC; CDR3aa: CASSLAGNGYTF
abundance: NA; d_gene: TRBD1; j_gene: TRBJ1-1; v_gene: TRBV6-5; CDR3nt: TGTGCCAGCATGGGACAGACTGAAGCTTTCTTT; CDR3aa: CASMGQTEAFF